A selection of T cell receptor beta chains follows, all from one sample in a study of T cell changes during pregnancy in multiple sclerosis. Generated by immunoSEQ multiplex PCR, the TCRdb table keeps only in-frame clones and is missing some. The sample holds 95,000 to 100,000 clones, under 95% seen once. The sequencing here drew on peripheral blood, taken after pregnancy. These TCRs come from a female donor in good health, enrolled as a control in a pregnancy study. Each CDR3 is given with its conserved first and last residue. Fields, in order: clone size, D gene, J gene, V gene, CDR3 DNA, CDR3 protein. A D gene is named only where the DNA matches it firmly. Size is omitted from some rows. Given values are once, few, many or a class for expanded clones.

abundance: .; d_gene: TRBD2; j_gene: TRBJ2-3; v_gene: TRBV10-1; CDR3nt: TGCGCCAGCAGGCTAGCGGAAACACGGAGGCAGTATTTT; CDR3aa: CASRLAETRRQYF
abundance: .; d_gene: .; j_gene: TRBJ1-4; v_gene: TRBV12-5; CDR3nt: TGTGCTAGTGGTTCGTCGGTTTCGGGAAATGAAAAACTGTTTTTT; CDR3aa: CASGSSVSGNEKLFF
abundance: .; d_gene: .; j_gene: TRBJ1-3; v_gene: TRBV6-5; CDR3nt: TGTGCCAGCAGTTACGACAGCTCTGGAAACACCATATATTTT; CDR3aa: CASSYDSSGNTIYF
abundance: .; d_gene: .; j_gene: TRBJ1-5; v_gene: TRBV19; CDR3nt: TGTGCCAGTAGTATACAGTTTAATCAGCCCCAGCATTTT; CDR3aa: CASSIQFNQPQHF
abundance: .; d_gene: .; j_gene: TRBJ1-1; v_gene: TRBV18; CDR3nt: TGTGCCAGCTCAGAACATACGAACACTGAAGCTTTCTTT; CDR3aa: CASSEHTNTEAFF
abundance: .; d_gene: TRBD2; j_gene: TRBJ2-3; v_gene: TRBV6-1; CDR3nt: TGTGCCAGCAGGAGCGGGGGGGCAGATACGCAGTATTTT; CDR3aa: CASRSGGADTQYF
abundance: .; d_gene: TRBD1; j_gene: TRBJ2-5; v_gene: TRBV7-2; CDR3nt: TGTGCCAGCAGCCTCCAGCCGACAGGGGAGACCCAGTACTTC; CDR3aa: CASSLQPTGETQYF
abundance: .; d_gene: TRBD1; j_gene: TRBJ1-2; v_gene: TRBV11-2; CDR3nt: TGTGCCAGCAATGTGGGACAGGGGGCGTCTGGCTACACCTTC; CDR3aa: CASNVGQGASGYTF
abundance: .; d_gene: TRBD1; j_gene: TRBJ2-7; v_gene: TRBV15; CDR3nt: TGTGCCACCAGCAGAGGACGGACAGGGGTTTACGAGCAGTACTTC; CDR3aa: CATSRGRTGVYEQYF
abundance: .; d_gene: .; j_gene: TRBJ1-1; v_gene: TRBV6-4; CDR3nt: TGTGCCAGCAGCAAAGGACATGGGAACACTGAAGCTTTCTTT; CDR3aa: CASSKGHGNTEAFF
abundance: .; d_gene: TRBD2; j_gene: TRBJ2-7; v_gene: TRBV7-2; CDR3nt: TGTGCCAGCAGCCTGGGACTAGCGGGAGGCCTGAACTCCTACGAGCAGTACTTC; CDR3aa: CASSLGLAGGLNSYEQYF
abundance: .; d_gene: TRBD1; j_gene: TRBJ1-5; v_gene: TRBV11-2; CDR3nt: TGTGCCAGCAGCGTAGGGGACAGCCTTTATCAGCCCCAGCATTTT; CDR3aa: CASSVGDSLYQPQHF
abundance: .; d_gene: .; j_gene: TRBJ2-3; v_gene: TRBV28; CDR3nt: TGTGCCAGCAGTTTAAATGAGAGGGTATGGGCAGGGGACACAGATACGCAGTATTTT; CDR3aa: CASSLNERVWAGDTDTQYF
abundance: few; d_gene: TRBD1; j_gene: TRBJ1-1; v_gene: TRBV29-1; CDR3nt: TGCAGCGGGACGACAGGGCCAAACACTGAAGCTTTCTTT; CDR3aa: CSGTTGPNTEAFF
abundance: .; d_gene: TRBD1; j_gene: TRBJ2-7; v_gene: TRBV6-1; CDR3nt: TGTGCCAGCAGTGAACTTAAGACAGGGTCCGAGCAGTACTTC; CDR3aa: CASSELKTGSEQYF
abundance: .; d_gene: .; j_gene: TRBJ2-1; v_gene: TRBV6-1; CDR3nt: TGTGCCAGCAGGGGGAATCGGGGGTCCTACACTGAGCAGTTCTTC; CDR3aa: CASRGNRGSYTEQFF
abundance: .; d_gene: .; j_gene: TRBJ2-1; v_gene: TRBV11-2; CDR3nt: TGTGCCAGCAGCTTAGGACTCCTTAATGAGCAGTTCTTC; CDR3aa: CASSLGLLNEQFF
abundance: .; d_gene: TRBD1; j_gene: TRBJ2-5; v_gene: TRBV4-1; CDR3nt: TGCGCCAGCAGCCAAGTTGAGGGGGCTTGGGAGACCCAGTACTTC; CDR3aa: CASSQVEGAWETQYF
abundance: .; d_gene: TRBD2; j_gene: TRBJ2-7; v_gene: TRBV4-1; CDR3nt: TGCGCCAGCAGCCGACCCGGGACTAGCGGCTACGAGCAGTACTTC; CDR3aa: CASSRPGTSGYEQYF
abundance: once; d_gene: TRBD1; j_gene: TRBJ1-2; v_gene: TRBV5-4; CDR3nt: TGTGCCAGCAGCCCCCTAGGGGACAGAAACTATGGCTACACCTTC; CDR3aa: CASSPLGDRNYGYTF
abundance: .; d_gene: .; j_gene: TRBJ1-4; v_gene: TRBV19; CDR3nt: TGTGCCAGTAGTAACAGGGCGGGTCGTGAAAAACTGTTTTTT; CDR3aa: CASSNRAGREKLFF
abundance: .; d_gene: TRBD2; j_gene: TRBJ2-1; v_gene: TRBV30; CDR3nt: TGTGCCTGGAGTATTTGGGGGGGGGCCTACAATGAGCAGTTCTTC; CDR3aa: CAWSIWGGAYNEQFF
abundance: .; d_gene: .; j_gene: TRBJ1-1; v_gene: TRBV7-9; CDR3nt: TGTGCCAGCAGCCCTCCGGGGGATTCAATGGCTTTCTTT; CDR3aa: CASSPPGDSMAFF
abundance: .; d_gene: .; j_gene: TRBJ2-7; v_gene: TRBV7-8; CDR3nt: TGTGCCAGCAGCTTAGACGCAGTCCCCTACGAGCAGTACTTC; CDR3aa: CASSLDAVPYEQYF
abundance: .; d_gene: TRBD2; j_gene: TRBJ2-7; v_gene: TRBV5-1; CDR3nt: TGCGCCAGCAGTATGAGGCTAGCGGGCCAGGGGGAGCAGTACTTC; CDR3aa: CASSMRLAGQGEQYF
abundance: .; d_gene: .; j_gene: TRBJ1-5; v_gene: TRBV19; CDR3nt: TGTGCCAGTAGAGGGGTAGTTAACTACAATCAGCCCCAGCATTTT; CDR3aa: CASRGVVNYNQPQHF
abundance: .; d_gene: TRBD1; j_gene: TRBJ1-2; v_gene: TRBV30; CDR3nt: TGTGCCTTACAGGGGGCGCTTGGCTACACCTTC; CDR3aa: CALQGALGYTF
abundance: .; d_gene: .; j_gene: TRBJ1-2; v_gene: TRBV28; CDR3nt: TGTGCCAGCAGTTTATCTTTAGGGGTTCAAGGCTACACCTTC; CDR3aa: CASSLSLGVQGYTF
abundance: .; d_gene: .; j_gene: TRBJ2-5; v_gene: TRBV5-6; CDR3nt: TGTGCCAGCAGCTTGGTGGGGGGAGAGACCCAGTACTTC; CDR3aa: CASSLVGGETQYF